This T cell receptor (beta chain) was sequenced for a study of CD8+ T cells in alopecia areata. Study summary: Those treated were given oral tofacitinib at 5 to 10 mg twice daily. Patients remained on tofacitinib for 6 to 18 months and then went 6 months without it.

Extraction of RNA preceded its reverse transcription into cDNA, which served as the sequencing template. Some clones are missing from TCRdb's copy, which holds only in-frame ones; the method was immunoSEQ multiplex PCR. The sample has 95,000 to 150,000 clones, over 60% seen once. V dropped 1 base and J dropped 0 bases, with 12 bases sitting between them. Germline V gives CDR1 LGHNA, CDR2 YNFKEQ. The CDR3 spans 16 residues. Treatment described: oral pan-JAK inhibitor, 5-10 mg twice daily. PBMC-derived CD4+ and CD8+ T cells were sorted. Sequences were derived from CD4+ T cells sorted from blood, sampled at week 4, from a patient treated with tofacitinib. The chain links TRBV4-2 to TRBJ1-2; D remains unclear. This sequence originates from a human donor with alopecia areata. DNA of the CDR3: TGTGCCAGCAGCCAAGTGGGTCCAGTTACTAACTATGGCTACACCTTC. The encoded protein is CASSQVGPVTNYGYTF.